Below, 7 T cell receptor beta chains from the same sample are listed, as sequenced in a study of sequential checkpoint blockade in melanoma (dated by TCRdb to the late 2010s). The library was built by means of the immunoSEQ multiplex PCR assay. Not all clones reach the TCRdb copy of this immuneACCESS table, which keeps in-frame sequences only. Checked studies attribute under half of the gap to unresolved V genes and leave the rest unexplained. This sample is represented by roughly 18,000 clones; more than 65% of them were singletons. The top ten hold 4.8% of the sample. This specimen's treatment or condition label, interpreted: randomized to nivolumab then ipilimumab (arm A) or the reverse (arm B). Sequences were derived from tumor tissue (inferred from file names), sampled from a patient given nivolumab and ipilimumab in sequence. The receptors derive from a human donor with melanoma.

As DNA, the CDR3 is TGTGCCAGCAGTTACGGCAGGGGAGGAACTGAAGCTTTCTTT. This translates into CASSYGRGGTEAFF. The chain is built from TRBV6-8 and TRBJ1-1; D might be TRBD1 (6 bases). The V end lost 2 bases, the J end lost 5 bases, and 12 bases lay between the germline ends. Germline CDR1 reads MNHGY; CDR2 reads SAAAGT. The length of the CDR3 is 14 residues.

The chain uses TRBV28 and TRBJ2-3, with D possibly being TRBD2 (5 bases). V was shortened by 4 bases and J by 1 base, with 15 bases between the two germline ends. CDR3 length: 16 amino acids. Looked up from germline, CDR1 is MDHEN and CDR2 is SYDVKM. The CDR3 loop is CASSSLADGGTDTQYF. The CDR3 DNA reads as TGTGCCAGCAGTTCCCTGGCGGACGGGGGCACAGATACGCAGTATTTT.

The rearrangement uses TRBV5-1 and TRBJ2-3, with a weak D call TRBD1 (6 bases). The V end lost 5 bases, the J end lost 0 bases, and 13 bases lay between the germline ends. In germline, CDR1 is SGHRS, CDR2 YFSETQ. CDR3 length: 15 residues. The CDR3 reads CASSAGTTSTDTQYF. DNA of the CDR3: TGCGCCAGCAGTGCCGGGACAACTAGCACAGATACGCAGTATTTT.

This sequence joins TRBV6-8 and TRBJ2-7; tentative D call: TRBD1 (5 bases). V was clipped by 5 bases and J by 7 bases, with 15 bases between them. CDR1 MNHGY and CDR2 SAAAGT come from the germline V gene. This CDR3 spans 13 amino acids. The CDR3 is CASSGWGTVEQYF. CDR3 in DNA: TGTGCCAGCAGTGGGTGGGGCACCGTAGAGCAGTACTTC.

This sequence joins TRBV19 and TRBJ1-5; 9 nucleotides agree with TRBD1. CDR3 length: 16 residues. The trim removed 5 bases at V and 6 bases at J, leaving 11 bases unmatched. The V gene's germline CDR1 is LNHDA and CDR2 SQIVND (reference sequence). The CDR3 DNA reads as TGTGCCAGTAGTCCCCGGGACAGGGTTGTTGGTCAGCCCCAGCATTTT. Amino acids: CASSPRDRVVGQPQHF.

The V gene is TRBV5-1, the J gene TRBJ2-7; 12 bases fit TRBD2. Trimming removed 5 bases from V and 3 bases from J; junction bases left unmatched: 6. The CDR3 is 15 residues long. From germline, CDR1 is SGHRS and CDR2 YFSETQ. CDR3 nucleotide sequence: TGCGCCAGCAGACTAGCGGGGGGCAGTAGCTACGAGCAGTACTTC. Translated: CASRLAGGSSYEQYF.

CDR3 amino acids: CASSFFESLSYEQYF. DNA for the CDR3: TGTGCCAGCAGTTTTTTCGAGTCACTTTCCTACGAGCAGTACTTC. V gene TRBV7-6 combines with J gene TRBJ2-7; D gene ambiguous. Trimming took 6 bases from V and 1 from J, leaving 16 bases between them. CDR1 is SGHVS and CDR2 is FNYEAQ in the germline V gene. The CDR3 has 15 residues.